A selection of T cell receptor beta chains follows, all from one sample in a study of T cell responses to AZD1222 COVID-19 vaccine. The method was immunoSEQ multiplex PCR; TCRdb's version includes in-frame clones alone and lacks a portion of them. The profile shows 98,000 or so clones, about 91% of them singletons. The sample was peripheral blood, taken on day 0 of AZD1222 vaccination. The source of these receptors is an adult in good health. Each CDR3 is given with its conserved first and last residue. The D gene is left open where the match is weak. Only some rows state a clone size, as once, few, many or a class for expanded clones.

size,J,V,D,DNA,CDR3
-,TRBJ2-3,TRBV5-4,TRBD1,TGTGCCAGCGAAGTCCCAGGGGGTCTCCCAGATACGCAGTATTTT,CASEVPGGLPDTQYF
-,TRBJ2-5,TRBV7-8,-,TGTGCCAGCAGCTTAGCGAGGCCAGACCAAGAGACCCAGTACTTC,CASSLARPDQETQYF
-,TRBJ2-7,TRBV12-3/TRBV12-4,-,TGTGCCAGCAGTCCCACGGACATGATCGGGCAGTACTTC,CASSPTDMIGQYF
-,TRBJ2-1,TRBV6-5,-,TGTGCCAGCAGTCCATGGGCTAGCTCCTACAATGAGCAGTTCTTC,CASSPWASSYNEQFF
-,TRBJ2-7,TRBV4-1,-,TGCGCCAGCAGCCCCGGCCACGGCCCCTACGAGCAGTACTTC,CASSPGHGPYEQYF
once,TRBJ1-2,TRBV10-3,-,TGTGCCATCAGTGAGTCGGAGGTAGCGGCTGGCTACACCTTC,CAISESEVAAGYTF
once,TRBJ1-2,TRBV19,-,TGTGCCAGTAGTATAGATCACGGCTACACCTTC,CASSIDHGYTF
-,TRBJ1-2,TRBV27,-,TGTGCCAGCAGTTCTCTTAGGGGCGCCAACTATGGCTACACCTTC,CASSSLRGANYGYTF
-,TRBJ2-4,TRBV30,-,TGTGCCTGGAGTGAACGCTTAGCCAAAAACATTCAGTACTTC,CAWSERLAKNIQYF
-,TRBJ2-6,TRBV3-1/TRBV3-2,TRBD2,TGTGCCAGCAGCCATCGCGGGACTAGCGGGGGCTCTGGGGCCAACGTCCTGACTTTC,CASSHRGTSGGSGANVLTF
-,TRBJ1-2,TRBV19,TRBD1,TGTGCCAGTATAAAGGGGACAGGGGTTTCCTACGTTAACTATGGCTACACCTTC,CASIKGTGVSYVNYGYTF
-,TRBJ2-7,TRBV7-3,TRBD1,TGTGCCAGCAGCCAGGGTGGGACAGGGGCCTACGAGCAGTACTTC,CASSQGGTGAYEQYF
-,TRBJ2-2,TRBV11-3,-,TGTGCCAGCAGCTCCTACGGGGAGCTGTTTTTT,CASSSYGELFF
-,TRBJ2-2,TRBV30,-,TGTGCCCACTCCCGGGGGCCCCGGGGCACGAACACCGGGGAGCTGTTTTTT,CAHSRGPRGTNTGELFF
-,TRBJ2-3,TRBV19,TRBD2,TGTGCCAGTAGTATAGGGAGCGGGGGGGCGAAAGATACGCAGTATTTT,CASSIGSGGAKDTQYF
-,TRBJ1-2,TRBV2,-,TGTGCCAGCAGTGAGCCTCAGGATGCCGCCCTCGGCTACACCTTC,CASSEPQDAALGYTF
-,TRBJ1-1,TRBV9,TRBD1,TGTGCCAGCAGCGTAGACGCAGGGGGAAGCACTGAAGCTTTCTTT,CASSVDAGGSTEAFF
-,TRBJ2-2,TRBV5-1,TRBD1,TGCGCCAGCAGCTCGGGACAGGGCAACACCGGGGAGCTGTTTTTT,CASSSGQGNTGELFF
-,TRBJ2-7,TRBV6-1,TRBD2,TGTGCCAGCAGTGAACCGGGCGGGAGCTCCTACGAGCAGTACTTC,CASSEPGGSSYEQYF
-,TRBJ2-5,TRBV7-6,-,TGTGCCAGCAGCTTAGTAGTTACAGGGAAGGAGACCCAGTACTTC,CASSLVVTGKETQYF
-,TRBJ1-5,TRBV3-1/TRBV3-2,TRBD1,TGTGCCAGCAGCCCTCATACAGGGGGCTATCAGCCCCAGCATTTT,CASSPHTGGYQPQHF
-,TRBJ2-1,TRBV7-3,-,TGTGCCAGCAGCTTAAACGCGGGCTACAATGAGCAGTTCTTC,CASSLNAGYNEQFF
-,TRBJ2-3,TRBV7-9,-,TGTGCCAGCAGCTTGTGGGGGGGCGTCACAGATACGCAGTATTTT,CASSLWGGVTDTQYF
-,TRBJ2-2,TRBV16,-,TGTGCCAGCAGCCCGAATGTGAACACCGGGGAGCTGTTTTTT,CASSPNVNTGELFF
-,TRBJ2-7,TRBV2,TRBD2,TGTGCCAGCACGGGACTACTCACCTACGAGCAGTACTTC,CASTGLLTYEQYF
-,TRBJ1-4,TRBV11-2,-,TGTGCCAGCAGTACAGGTCCCACTAATGAAAAACTGTTTTTT,CASSTGPTNEKLFF
-,TRBJ1-3,TRBV19,-,TGTGCCAGCTGGGCTGAAGGTGGAAACACCATATATTTT,CASWAEGGNTIYF
-,TRBJ1-3,TRBV19,-,TGTGCCAGTAGTATAAGGGGGACTGGAAACACCATATATTTT,CASSIRGTGNTIYF
-,TRBJ2-7,TRBV18,TRBD1,TGTGCCAGCTCACAAAGACAGGGTAGCTACGAGCAGTACTTC,CASSQRQGSYEQYF